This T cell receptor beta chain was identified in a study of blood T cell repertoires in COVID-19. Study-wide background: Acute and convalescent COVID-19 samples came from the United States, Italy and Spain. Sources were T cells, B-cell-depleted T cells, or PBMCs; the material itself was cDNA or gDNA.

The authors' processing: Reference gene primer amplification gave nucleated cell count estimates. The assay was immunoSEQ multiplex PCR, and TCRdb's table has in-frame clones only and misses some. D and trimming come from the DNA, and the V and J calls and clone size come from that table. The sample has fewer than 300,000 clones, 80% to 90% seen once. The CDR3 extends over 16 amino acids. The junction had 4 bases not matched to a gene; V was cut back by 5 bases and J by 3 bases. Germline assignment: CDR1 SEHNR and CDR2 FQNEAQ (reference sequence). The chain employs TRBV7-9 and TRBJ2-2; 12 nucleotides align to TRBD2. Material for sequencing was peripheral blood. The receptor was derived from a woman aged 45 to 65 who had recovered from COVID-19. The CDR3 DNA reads TGTGCCAGCAGCCGGACTAGCGGGGCTTACACCGGGGAGCTGTTTTTT. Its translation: CASSRTSGAYTGELFF.